Below, one TCR beta chain is given with its context. Its antigen is still unknown. The study ran its PCR with 60 Vbeta and 13 Jbeta primers. The repertoire was sequenced with immunoSEQ multiplex PCR; TCRdb's copy has only in-frame clones and lacks some. The table has fewer than 140,000 clones, 70% to 75% seen once; the top ten hold about 2.5%. The source of the sample is a study of cytomegalovirus exposure and HLA in healthy donors. The study, taken as a whole, reports: Productive rates of about 87% or about 30% were seen for most TCR beta V segments in an earlier analysis. Some V segments, including TRBV6-2 and TRBV6-3, were excluded as indistinguishable. Both high specificity and high sensitivity reportedly marked the classifier's diagnosis of cytomegalovirus status. In vitro checks showed that a few CMV-associated chains really do target CMV antigens.

This CDR3 is 16 amino acids long. Per the germline V gene, CDR1 is MDHEN and CDR2 is SYDVKM. V shed 5 bases and J shed 2 bases, with 17 bases lying between them. The chain joins TRBV28 to TRBJ2-3; D might be TRBD2 (5 bases). Input material: PBMCs. This receptor was obtained from a female donor in good health and CMV-seronegative. CDR3 residues: CASSPLLQTITDTQYF. The CDR3 region has the DNA TGTGCCAGCAGTCCCCTACTTCAGACTATCACAGATACGCAGTATTTT.